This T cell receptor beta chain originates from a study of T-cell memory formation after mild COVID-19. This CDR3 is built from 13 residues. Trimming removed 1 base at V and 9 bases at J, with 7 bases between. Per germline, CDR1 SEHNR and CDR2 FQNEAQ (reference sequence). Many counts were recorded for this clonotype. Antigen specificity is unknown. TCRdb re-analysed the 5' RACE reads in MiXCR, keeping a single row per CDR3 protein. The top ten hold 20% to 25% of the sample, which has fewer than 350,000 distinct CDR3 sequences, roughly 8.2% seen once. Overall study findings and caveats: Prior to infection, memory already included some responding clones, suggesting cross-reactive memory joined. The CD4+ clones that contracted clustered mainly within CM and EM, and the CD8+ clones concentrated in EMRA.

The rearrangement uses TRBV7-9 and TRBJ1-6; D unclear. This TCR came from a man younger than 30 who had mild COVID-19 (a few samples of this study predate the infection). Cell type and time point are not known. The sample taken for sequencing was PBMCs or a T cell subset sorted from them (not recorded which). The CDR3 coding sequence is TGTGCCAGCAGCTTAGAATCTTCTTCACCCCTCCACTTT. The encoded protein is CASSLESSSPLHF. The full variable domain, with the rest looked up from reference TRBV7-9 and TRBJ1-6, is DTGVSQNPRHKITKRGQNVTFRCDPISEHNRLYWYRQTLGQGPEFLTYFQNEAQLEKSRLLSDRFSAERPKGSFSTLEIQRTEQGDSAMYLCASSLESSSPLHFGNGTRLTVT.